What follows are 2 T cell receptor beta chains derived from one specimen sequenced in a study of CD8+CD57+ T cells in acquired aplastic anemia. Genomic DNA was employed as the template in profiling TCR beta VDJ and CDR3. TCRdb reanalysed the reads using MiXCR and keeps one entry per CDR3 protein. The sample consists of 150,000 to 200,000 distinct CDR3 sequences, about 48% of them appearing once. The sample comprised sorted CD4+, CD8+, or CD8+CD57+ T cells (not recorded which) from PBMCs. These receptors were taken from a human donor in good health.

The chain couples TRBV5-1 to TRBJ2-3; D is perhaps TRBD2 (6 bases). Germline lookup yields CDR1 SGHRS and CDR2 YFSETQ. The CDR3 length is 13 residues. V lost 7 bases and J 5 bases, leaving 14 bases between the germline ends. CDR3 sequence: CASGKVGGDTQYF. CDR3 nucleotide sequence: TGCGCCAGCGGAAAAGTGGGAGGAGATACGCAGTATTTT.

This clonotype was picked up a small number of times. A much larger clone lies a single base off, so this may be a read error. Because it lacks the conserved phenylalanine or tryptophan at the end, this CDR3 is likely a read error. The CDR3 reads CASSYVGRSYEQYL. The CDR3 nucleotides are TGTGCCAGCAGTTACGTGGGCAGATCCTACGAGCAGTACCTC. The V call is TRBV6-2 or TRBV6-3, the J call TRBJ2-7; D gene unclear. Germline CDR1 MNHEY, CDR2 SVGEGT. The CDR3 loop spans 14 amino acids. V was shortened by 2 bases and J by 1 base, with 9 bases between the two germline ends.